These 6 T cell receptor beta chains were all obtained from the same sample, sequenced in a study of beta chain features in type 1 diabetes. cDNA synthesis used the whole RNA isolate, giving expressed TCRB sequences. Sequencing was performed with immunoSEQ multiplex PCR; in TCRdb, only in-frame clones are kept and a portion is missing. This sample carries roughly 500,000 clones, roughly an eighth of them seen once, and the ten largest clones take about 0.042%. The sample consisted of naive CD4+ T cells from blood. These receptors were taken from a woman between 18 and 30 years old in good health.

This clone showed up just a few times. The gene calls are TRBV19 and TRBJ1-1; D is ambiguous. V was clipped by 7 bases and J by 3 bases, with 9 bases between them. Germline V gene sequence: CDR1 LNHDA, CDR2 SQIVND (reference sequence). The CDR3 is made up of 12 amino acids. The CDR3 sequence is CASKDGDTEAFF. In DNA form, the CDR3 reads TGTGCCAGTAAGGACGGGGACACTGAAGCTTTCTTT.

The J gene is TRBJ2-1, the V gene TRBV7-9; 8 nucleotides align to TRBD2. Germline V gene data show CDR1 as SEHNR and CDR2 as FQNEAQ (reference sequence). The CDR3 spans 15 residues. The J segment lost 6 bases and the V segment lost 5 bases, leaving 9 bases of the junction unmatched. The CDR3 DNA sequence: TGTGCCAGCAGCCCCCGGACTAGCTTCTCCAATGAGCAGTTCTTC. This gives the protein CASSPRTSFSNEQFF. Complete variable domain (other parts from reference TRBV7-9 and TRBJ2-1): DTGVSQNPRHKITKRGQNVTFRCDPISEHNRLYWYRQTLGQGPEFLTYFQNEAQLEKSRLLSDRFSAERPKGSFSTLEIQRTEQGDSAMYLCASSPRTSFSNEQFFGPGTRLTVL.

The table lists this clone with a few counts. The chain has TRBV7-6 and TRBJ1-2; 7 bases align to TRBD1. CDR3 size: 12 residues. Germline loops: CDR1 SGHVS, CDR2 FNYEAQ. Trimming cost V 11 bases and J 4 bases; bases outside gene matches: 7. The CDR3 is CAVPTGLYGYTF. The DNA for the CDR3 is TGTGCCGTACCGACAGGGCTCTATGGCTACACCTTC.

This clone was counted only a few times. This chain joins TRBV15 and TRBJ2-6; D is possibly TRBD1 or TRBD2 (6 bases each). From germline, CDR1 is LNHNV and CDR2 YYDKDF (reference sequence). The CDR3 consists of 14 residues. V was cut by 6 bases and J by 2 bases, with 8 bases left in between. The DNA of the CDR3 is TGTGCCACCAGAAGGGGGGCTGGGGCCAACGTCCTGACTTTC. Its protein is CATRRGAGANVLTF. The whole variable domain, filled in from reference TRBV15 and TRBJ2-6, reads DAMVIQNPRYQVTQFGKPVTLSCSQTLNHNVMYWYQQKSSQAPKLLFHYYDKDFNNEADTPDNFQSRRPNTSFCFLDIRSPGLGDTAMYLCATRRGAGANVLTFGAGSRLTVL.

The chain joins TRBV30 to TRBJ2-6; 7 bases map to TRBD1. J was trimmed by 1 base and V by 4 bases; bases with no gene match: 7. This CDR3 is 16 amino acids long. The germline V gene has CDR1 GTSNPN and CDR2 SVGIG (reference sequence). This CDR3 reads CAWTGTVVSGANVLTF. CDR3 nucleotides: TGTGCCTGGACCGGGACAGTGGTTTCTGGGGCCAACGTCCTGACTTTC.

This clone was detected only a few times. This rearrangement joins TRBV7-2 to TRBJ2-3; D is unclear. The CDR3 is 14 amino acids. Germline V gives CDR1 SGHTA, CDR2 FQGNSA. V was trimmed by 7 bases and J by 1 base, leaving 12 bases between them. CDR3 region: CASTLSSGTDTQYF. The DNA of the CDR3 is TGTGCCAGCACCTTGTCCTCAGGCACAGATACGCAGTATTTT.